The T cell receptor (beta chain) described here comes from a study of tumor-infiltrating lymphocytes in localized non-small cell lung cancer. This table comes from immunoSEQ multiplex PCR, and its TCRdb copy is limited to in-frame clones, with some not included. The repertoire holds about 22,000 clones, with 80% as singletons. The CDR3 is made up of 15 amino acids. Unmatched junction bases numbered 6, after V lost 5 bases and J lost 0 bases. Looked up from germline, CDR1 is SQVTM and CDR2 is ANQGSEA. The chain has TRBV29-1 and TRBJ2-1; 8 bases map to TRBD2. The sequencing sample was made of lung tumor tissue. The sequence was collected from a human donor with non-small cell lung cancer. In nucleotides, the CDR3 is TGCAGCGTTTCTAGTGCGGGAGGCTCCTACAATGAGCAGTTCTTC. It specifies CSVSSAGGSYNEQFF.